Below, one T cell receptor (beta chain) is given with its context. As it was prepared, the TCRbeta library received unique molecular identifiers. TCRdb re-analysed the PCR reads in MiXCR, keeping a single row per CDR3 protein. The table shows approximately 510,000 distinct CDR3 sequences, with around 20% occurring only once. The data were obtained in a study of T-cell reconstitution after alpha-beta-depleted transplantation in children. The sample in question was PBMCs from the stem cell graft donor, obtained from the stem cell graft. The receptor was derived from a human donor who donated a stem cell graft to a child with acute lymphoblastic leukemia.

Written as DNA, the CDR3 is TGCGCCAGCAGCCCGACCTCGTCGGGACACATGAACACCGGGGAGCTGTTTTTT. Its protein is CASSPTSSGHMNTGELFF. The chain is built from TRBV5-1 and TRBJ2-2; D possibly corresponds to TRBD1 (6 bases). In germline, CDR1 is SGHRS, CDR2 YFSETQ. The CDR3 is 18 amino acids. Trimming pared 4 bases from V and 1 base from J, leaving 20 bases between.